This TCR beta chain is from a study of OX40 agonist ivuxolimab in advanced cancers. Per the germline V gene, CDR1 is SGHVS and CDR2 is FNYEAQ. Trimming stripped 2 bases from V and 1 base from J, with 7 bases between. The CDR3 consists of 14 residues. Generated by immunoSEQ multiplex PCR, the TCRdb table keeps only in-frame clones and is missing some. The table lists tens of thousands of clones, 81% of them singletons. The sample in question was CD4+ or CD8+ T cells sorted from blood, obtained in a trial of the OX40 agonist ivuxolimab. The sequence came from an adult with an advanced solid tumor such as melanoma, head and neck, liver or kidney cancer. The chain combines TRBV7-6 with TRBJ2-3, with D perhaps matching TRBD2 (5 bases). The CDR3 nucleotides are TGTGCCAGCAGCTTATTCGGGGGCACAGATACGCAGTATTTT. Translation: CASSLFGGTDTQYF. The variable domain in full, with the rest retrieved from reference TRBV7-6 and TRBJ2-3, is GAGVSQSPRYKVTKRGQDVALRCDPISGHVSLYWYRQALGQGPEFLTYFNYEAQQDKSGLPNDRFSAERPEGSISTLTIQRTEQRDSAMYRCASSLFGGTDTQYFGPGTRLTVL.